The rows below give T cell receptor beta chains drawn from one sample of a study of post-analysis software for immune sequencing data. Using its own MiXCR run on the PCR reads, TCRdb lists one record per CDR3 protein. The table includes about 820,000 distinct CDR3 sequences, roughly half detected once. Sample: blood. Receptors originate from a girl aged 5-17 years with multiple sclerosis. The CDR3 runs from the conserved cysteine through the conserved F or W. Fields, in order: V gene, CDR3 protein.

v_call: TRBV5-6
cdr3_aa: CASSLTSSETQYF

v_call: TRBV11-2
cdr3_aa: CASSLDMGPYEQYF

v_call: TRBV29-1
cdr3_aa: CSVGLGTGGGYTF

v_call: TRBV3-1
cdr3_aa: CASSRINPNGGNEQFF

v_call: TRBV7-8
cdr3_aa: CASSLAQSGTDTQYF

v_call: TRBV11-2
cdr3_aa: CASSQRIQEPSYEQYF

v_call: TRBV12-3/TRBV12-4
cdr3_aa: CAGSLADRGNSPLHF

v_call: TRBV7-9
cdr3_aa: CASSWSGGNNEQFF

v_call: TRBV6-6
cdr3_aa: CASSPGQPTYEQYF

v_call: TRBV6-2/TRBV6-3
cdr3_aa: CASSTGRHEQYF

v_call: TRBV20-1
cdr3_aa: CSAPPAANKGIQYF

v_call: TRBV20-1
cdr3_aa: CSATTSGTYNEQFF

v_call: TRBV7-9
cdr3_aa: CASSLLGERYGYTF

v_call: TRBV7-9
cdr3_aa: CASSLSPGYNEQFF

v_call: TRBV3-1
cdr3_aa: CASSQDWYRADTGELFF

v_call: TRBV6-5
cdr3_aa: CASTLTVWNTEAFF

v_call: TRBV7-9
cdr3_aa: CASSLHEKGYTF

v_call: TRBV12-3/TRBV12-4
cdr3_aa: CASSYGTSGRAGHIEQFF

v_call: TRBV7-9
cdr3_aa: CASKGTGDFYEQYF

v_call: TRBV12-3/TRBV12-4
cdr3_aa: CASSFSVQGGNYGYTF

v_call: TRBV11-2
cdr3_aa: CASSTWPSGSDEQFF

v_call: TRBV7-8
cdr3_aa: CASSLGDRVETYEQYF

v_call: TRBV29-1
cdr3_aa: CSVEQGFTDTQYF

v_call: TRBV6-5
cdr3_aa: CASSLTGNKGEQYF

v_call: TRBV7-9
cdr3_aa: CASSSGTSGSEGAKNIQYF

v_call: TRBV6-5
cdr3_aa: CASSTVAWGNEQFF

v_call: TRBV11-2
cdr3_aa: CASSLDITSGRGSEQFF

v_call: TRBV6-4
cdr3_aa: CASSDSKGTEQFF

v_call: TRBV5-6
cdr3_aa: CASSLSQAYEQYF

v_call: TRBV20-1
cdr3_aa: CSASLGGQETQYF

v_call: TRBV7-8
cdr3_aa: CASSLAEGGIYGYTF

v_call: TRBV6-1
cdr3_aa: CASSSQAANTEAFF

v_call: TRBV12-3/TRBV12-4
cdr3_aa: CASSLASGRGYEQYF

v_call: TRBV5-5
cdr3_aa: CASSPGRQNQPQHF

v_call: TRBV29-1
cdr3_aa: CSEGFSQGNNEQFF

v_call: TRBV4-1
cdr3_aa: CASSQVGVAKNIQYF

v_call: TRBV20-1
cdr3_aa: CSARMHNEQFF

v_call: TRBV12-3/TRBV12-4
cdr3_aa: CASTLLAGESAGANVLTF

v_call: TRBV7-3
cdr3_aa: CASSRAGTGNEQFF

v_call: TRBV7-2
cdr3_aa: CASSLVGLGQSHGYTF

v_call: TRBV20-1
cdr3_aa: CSARADRGSTDTQYF

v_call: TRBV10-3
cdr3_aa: CAISQQGNRYNEQFF

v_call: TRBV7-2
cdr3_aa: CASSLSRMTYEQYF

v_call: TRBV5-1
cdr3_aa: CASSLLSGGAGYEQYF

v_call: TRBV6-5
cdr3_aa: CASSRQGKYGYTF